This note documents a single T cell receptor beta chain sequence. The sample comes from a study of cytomegalovirus exposure and HLA in healthy donors. This CDR3 region has 13 residues. V lost 4 bases, J lost 4 bases, and 13 bases lay in between. CDR1 is SQVTM, CDR2 ANQGSEA, per germline. Primers included in the PCR were 60 Vbeta and 13 Jbeta primers. Libraries were prepared by immunoSEQ multiplex PCR; TCRdb keeps only in-frame clonotypes and omits some of them. The sample lists roughly 130,000 clones; around 84% were seen once. This receptor was taken from a woman aged 18-29 years in good health and CMV-seropositive. This chain joins TRBV29-1 and TRBJ1-2; the D is unclear. The sequencing sample was made of PBMCs. The CDR3 loop reads CSVALEQIYGYTF. The CDR3, as DNA: TGCAGCGTTGCATTAGAACAGATCTATGGCTACACCTTC.